The T cell receptor (beta chain) described here comes from a study of blood T cell repertoires in COVID-19. Study overall: The cDNA or gDNA used as material had been derived from T cells, B-cell-depleted T cells, or PBMCs.

Authors' processing steps: Amplified reference gene primers provided the basis for estimating nucleated cell counts. TCRdb's table, derived via immunoSEQ multiplex PCR, lists solely in-frame clones and lacks some. The DNA gave D and trimming, while V, J and clone size come from that table. Of about 38,000 clones listed, roughly 70% were seen once; the top ten hold under 12%. Enrolled during active infection, Seattle patients were then followed longitudinally. From germline, CDR1 is MGHRA and CDR2 YSYEKL. The CDR3 has 15 residues. V lost 4 bases to trimming and J lost 3 bases, with 13 bases between them.

The sequenced sample consisted of peripheral blood. This chain links TRBV4-1 with TRBJ1-5; perhaps TRBD1 as D (6 bases). The sequence came from a man between 65 and 85 years old with COVID-19, enrolled during active disease. CDR3 sequence reads: CASSPGQAFNQPQHF. CDR3 coding DNA: TGCGCCAGCAGCCCGGGACAAGCCTTCAATCAGCCCCAGCATTTT.